The 27 T cell receptor beta chains reported below all come from one sample, sequenced in a study of T cell repertoires in cytomegalovirus infection. For these TCRs, the target antigens are not known. TCRdb redid the calling of the reads with MiXCR, one entry per CDR3 protein. The table lists approximately 730,000 distinct CDR3 sequences, around 29% of them singletons. Material: cultured CD8+ T cells from PBMCs, obtained from culture after CMV antigen stimulation. Receptor source: a human donor in good health (CMV status not recorded). Some clones in this sample may be carry-over from other donors' samples.

The chain links TRBV6-1 to TRBJ2-2; TRBD1 matches 7 bases. V lost 6 bases, J lost 6 bases, and 7 bases stayed unmatched. The CDR3 covers 14 residues. CDR1 and CDR2 (germline): MNHNS, SASEGT. DNA for the CDR3: TGTGCCAGCAGGATGACAGGGCTTCCCGGGGAGCTGTTTTTT. Encoded protein: CASRMTGLPGELFF.

The CDR3 DNA sequence: TGTGCCAGCAGCCAACTCGGCGGCGGATACCTTAACTATGGCTACACCTTC. Its protein product is CASSQLGGGYLNYGYTF. The genes are TRBV14 and TRBJ1-2; D call uncertain. Germline-derived CDR1 and CDR2 are SGHDN and FVKESK. The CDR3 spans 17 residues. V was pared by 2 bases and J by 1 base, with 17 bases between.

Only a few counts were recorded for this clonotype. The junction shows a germline mismatch at one end, possibly a read error. The chain employs TRBV7-7 and TRBJ2-1; 13 bases match TRBD2. This CDR3 contains 16 residues. Germline V gene lookup returns CDR1 SSHAT and CDR2 FNYEAQ (reference sequence). The CDR3, as DNA: TGTGCTAGCAGCCCGGCCGGGACTAGCGGGGTTTATGAGCAGTTCTTC. Protein product: CASSPAGTSGVYEQFF.

This clonotype has only a few counts. CDR3 residues: CASCPGQNTGELFF. CDR3 sequence (DNA): TGTGCCAGCTGTCCGGGACAGAACACCGGGGAGCTGTTTTTT. The chain carries TRBV5-5 and TRBJ2-2; D might be TRBD1 (6 bases). CDR1 and CDR2 (germline): SGHKS, YYEKEE (reference sequence). This CDR3 comprises 14 residues. Trimming cost V 7 bases and J 1 base, with 11 bases left between them.

This rearrangement joins TRBV7-8 to TRBJ1-5, with D unresolved. Germline CDR1 is SGHVS and CDR2 is FQNEAQ. CDR3 size: 18 residues. The V gene lost 3 bases and the J gene lost 0 bases, with 18 bases spanning the gap. The CDR3 DNA reads TGTGCCAGCAGCTTCTCTGGTCTCGGGGTCTATAGCAATCAGCCCCAGCATTTT. Translation: CASSFSGLGVYSNQPQHF.

This clonotype has just a few counts. This chain uses TRBV2 with TRBJ1-2; D is unclear. The CDR3 loop spans 11 amino acids. The V and J ends lost 6 bases and 6 bases respectively, with 8 bases between them. Germline loops: CDR1 SNHLY, CDR2 FYNNEI. CDR3 bases: TGTGCCAGCAGCGACTGGAATGGCTACACCTTC. It codes for CASSDWNGYTF. Based on the CDR3 plus reference TRBV2 and TRBJ1-2, the full variable domain is EPEVTQTPSHQVTQMGQEVILRCVPISNHLYFYWYRQILGQKVEFLVSFYNNEISEKSEIFDDQFSVERPDGSNFTLKIRSTKLEDSAMYFCASSDWNGYTFGSGTRLTVV.

This clonotype appeared many times. The chain couples TRBV7-2 to TRBJ2-3; D possibly corresponds to TRBD2 (6 bases). The CDR3 is made up of 15 amino acids. Germline CDR1 is SGHTA and CDR2 is FQGNSA. The V gene lost 5 bases and the J gene lost 2 bases, with 14 bases spanning the gap. DNA for the CDR3: TGTGCCAGCAGCGACCGGGACTCTCCCACAGATACGCAGTATTTT. Its protein is CASSDRDSPTDTQYF. The complete variable domain, with remaining parts taken from reference TRBV7-2 and TRBJ2-3, reads GAGVSQSPSNKVTEKGKDVELRCDPISGHTALYWYRQSLGQGLEFLIYFQGNSAPDKSGLPSDRFSAERTGGSVSTLTIQRTQQEDSAVYLCASSDRDSPTDTQYFGPGTRLTVL.

V is TRBV7-6 and J is TRBJ2-1; D not resolved. The CDR3 consists of 15 residues. V was pared by 4 bases and J by 0 bases, with 10 bases between. Germline V gives CDR1 SGHVS, CDR2 FNYEAQ. Here the CDR3 DNA reads TGTGCCAGCAGCTCGTCCCACAACTCCTACAATGAGCAGTTCTTC. Residues: CASSSSHNSYNEQFF.

The chain uses TRBV6-2 or TRBV6-3 and TRBJ2-1; D is undetermined. With 0 bases removed from V and 3 bases from J, the gap between germline ends came to 12 bases. There are 16 residues in the CDR3. The V gene's germline CDR1 is MNHEY and CDR2 SVGEGT. The DNA of the CDR3 is TGTGCCAGCAGTTACTCGGGCAGAACGGACTACAATGAGCAGTTCTTC. Its protein is CASSYSGRTDYNEQFF.

The chain combines TRBV9 with TRBJ2-6; 7 bases are shared with TRBD1. The J segment lost 0 bases and the V segment lost 4 bases, leaving 7 bases of the junction unmatched. From germline, CDR1 is SGDLS and CDR2 YYNGEE. This CDR3 contains 17 residues. CDR3: CASSSTGAFSGANVLTF. Written as DNA, the CDR3 is TGTGCCAGCAGCTCAACAGGGGCCTTCTCTGGGGCCAACGTCCTGACTTTC.

A few counts support this clonotype. The V gene is TRBV18, the J gene TRBJ2-7; no clear D gene. V gave up 1 base and J gave up 3 bases, with 10 bases separating them. Germline V CDR1 and CDR2: KGHSH, LQKENI. The CDR3 extends over 14 amino acids. The CDR3 sequence: CASSPLKSLYEQYF. The CDR3 DNA sequence: TGTGCCAGCTCACCACTGAAATCCCTCTACGAGCAGTACTTC.

V is TRBV7-9 and J is TRBJ2-5; D ambiguous. The CDR3 loop spans 14 amino acids. V shed 6 bases and J shed 5 bases, with 16 bases lying between them. Germline V lookup: CDR1 SEHNR, CDR2 FQNEAQ (reference sequence). CDR3 DNA sequence: TGTGCCAGCAGTAGAGCGCTGGAGCCGGAGACCCAGTACTTC. Protein: CASSRALEPETQYF.

The rearrangement links TRBV4-3 to TRBJ1-1; D might be TRBD1 (5 bases). The CDR3 totals 14 residues. Germline V CDR1 and CDR2: LGHNA, YSLEER. V dropped 1 base and J dropped 4 bases, with 10 bases sitting between them. CDR3 sequence: CASSQGTGPTEAFF. The CDR3, as DNA: TGCGCCAGCAGCCAAGGTACAGGACCCACTGAAGCTTTCTTT.

This clonotype was detected many times. The rearrangement links TRBV11-3 to TRBJ2-1, with 14 positions matching TRBD2. V was pared by 5 bases and J by 7 bases, with 7 bases of the junction left unmatched. Germline CDR1 and CDR2: SGHNT and YENEEA. This CDR3 contains 16 residues. CDR3 bases: TGTGCCAGCAGCCCTCAGGGACTAGCGGGGGCAAATGAGCAGTTCTTC. The encoded protein is CASSPQGLAGANEQFF.

This chain connects TRBV27 to TRBJ1-1, with D unresolved. Trimming shortened V by 6 bases and J by 5 bases, and 13 bases separated the two germline ends. CDR1 is MNHEY, CDR2 SMNVEV, per germline (reference sequence). The CDR3 has 13 residues. The CDR3 DNA reads as TGTGCCAGCAGGGACGGGCCTGGGACTGAAGCTTTCTTT. This translates into CASRDGPGTEAFF.

In the case of this clonotype: The junction shows a germline mismatch at one end, possibly a read error. The DNA of the CDR3 is TGCAGCGTTGTGTCAGGGGGATACTACGGCTACACCTTC. Its protein is CSVVSGGYYGYTF. V and J are TRBV29-1 and TRBJ1-2; 7 nucleotides match TRBD1. The CDR3 runs to 13 residues. Germline V gene sequence: CDR1 SQVTM, CDR2 ANQGSEA.

This clonotype has only a few counts. This chain uses TRBV20-1 with TRBJ1-5; 10 bases agree with TRBD1. The CDR3 extends over 15 amino acids. V was clipped by 3 bases and J by 4 bases; unmatched bases: 6. CDR1 and CDR2 (germline): DFQATT, SNEGSKA (reference sequence). The CDR3 reads CSASQGQGWNQPQHF. The CDR3 coding sequence is TGCAGTGCTAGTCAGGGACAGGGGTGGAATCAGCCCCAGCATTTT.

V usage is TRBV6-1 and J usage is TRBJ2-7; 8 nucleotides line up with TRBD2. The CDR3 runs to 11 residues. Trimming cost V 10 bases and J 4 bases; bases outside gene matches: 3. Germline CDR1 and CDR2: MNHNS and SASEGT. The CDR3 is CATGGGYEQYV. The CDR3 DNA sequence: TGTGCCACCGGGGGGGGTTACGAGCAGTACGTC.

The V call is TRBV11-3, the J call TRBJ2-2; D remains ambiguous. CDR1 is SGHNT and CDR2 is YENEEA in the germline V gene. There are 13 residues in the CDR3. Deletions cut 3 bases from V and 6 bases from J, with 8 bases between. CDR3 sequence: CASSFSSPGELFF. CDR3 nucleotides: TGTGCCAGCAGCTTCTCTAGTCCCGGGGAGCTGTTTTTT.

This clonotype turned up a few times. This chain joins TRBV12-3 or TRBV12-4 and TRBJ2-3, with D perhaps given as TRBD1 or TRBD2 (6 bases each). This CDR3 region has 14 residues. Trimming pared 7 bases from V and 5 bases from J, leaving 16 bases between. The CDR3, as DNA: TGTGCCAGCACCTTAGGGGGGCCGGAAGATACGCAGTATTTT. It specifies CASTLGGPEDTQYF.

V gene TRBV6-1 combines with J gene TRBJ1-5, with 9 positions matching TRBD1. CDR3 length equals 14 residues. Unmatched junction bases numbered 3, after V lost 6 bases and J lost 3 bases. Looked up from germline, CDR1 is MNHNS and CDR2 is SASEGT. CDR3 in amino acids: CASRWTGVNQPQHF. The CDR3 DNA follows: TGTGCCAGCAGATGGACAGGGGTCAATCAGCCCCAGCATTTT.

This clonotype has just a few counts. The chain uses TRBV7-9 and TRBJ1-5; D perhaps matches TRBD1 (6 bases). Germline assignment: CDR1 SEHNR and CDR2 FQNEAQ (reference sequence). The germline V and J ends were trimmed by 5 bases and 5 bases, with 13 bases remaining between them. There are 14 residues in the CDR3. Here the CDR3 DNA reads TGTGCCAGCAGCCCTCAGGGGCCCCATCAGCCCCAGCATTTT. Amino acid sequence: CASSPQGPHQPQHF.

The chain joins TRBV7-9 to TRBJ2-5; 7 bases are a match to TRBD1. Losses at the gene ends were 1 base for V and 5 bases for J; bases not matched to a gene: 10. Germline assignment: CDR1 SEHNR and CDR2 FQNEAQ (reference sequence). The CDR3 consists of 16 residues. The CDR3 is CASSLVGQGDRETQYF. CDR3 nucleotides: TGTGCCAGCAGCTTAGTAGGGCAGGGGGATCGTGAGACCCAGTACTTC.

This clonotype appeared a few times. The chain recombines TRBV12-5 with TRBJ1-1; 8 nucleotides align to TRBD1. The V gene end was trimmed by 7 bases and the J gene end by 5 bases; junction bases not matched to a gene: 3. Per germline, CDR1 LGHNT and CDR2 FRNRAP. The CDR3 contains 12 residues. The CDR3 DNA is TGTGCTAGTGCAGGGGGCCGGACTGAAGCTTTCTTT. Translating gives CASAGGRTEAFF.

The chain couples TRBV19 to TRBJ1-1; D is ambiguous. Germline CDR1 reads LNHDA; CDR2 reads SQIVND (reference sequence). The CDR3 has 13 residues. Trimming cost V 4 bases and J 3 bases, with 9 bases left between them. The CDR3: CASSNAAYTEAFF. In DNA form, the CDR3 reads TGTGCCAGTAGTAACGCGGCATACACTGAAGCTTTCTTT.

This rearrangement joins TRBV5-4 to TRBJ2-3, with D maybe TRBD2 (6 bases). The CDR3 runs to 17 residues. The V gene's germline CDR1 is SGHNT and CDR2 YYREEE (reference sequence). Trimming took off 3 bases at V and 4 bases at J, with 21 bases between the two ends. The CDR3 nucleotides are TGTGCCAGCAGCTCAAAATCGGGACTCCTACCCCCAGATACGCAGTATTTT. Amino acids: CASSSKSGLLPPDTQYF.

The table lists this clonotype with a few counts. V and J are TRBV19 and TRBJ2-2; tentatively, D is TRBD2 (6 bases). The germline gives CDR1 LNHDA, CDR2 SQIVND (reference sequence). The CDR3 contains 14 residues. V was shortened by 4 bases and J by 3 bases, with 9 bases between the two germline ends. CDR3 coding DNA: TGTGCCAGTAGTACGGGACTTTACACCGGGGAGCTGTTTTTT. This gives the protein CASSTGLYTGELFF.